This passage covers 22 T cell receptor beta chains from one sample sequenced in a study of radiation and T cells in renal cell carcinoma. Repertoires were generated with immunoSEQ multiplex PCR, while TCRdb's copy carries only in-frame clones and drops some. The sample has 140,000 or so clones, less than 90% seen once. Indicated time point: blood 4 weeks post-SBRT, at nephrectomy. Sample treatment: 15 Gy SBRT to primary tumor, nephrectomy 4 weeks later. The starting material was blood, obtained from a patient whose treatment included radiotherapy and nephrectomy. These receptors came from a woman aged 45 to 65 with renal cell carcinoma.

The rearrangement joins TRBV6-6 to TRBJ2-5; D remains ambiguous. Germline V gene lookup returns CDR1 MNHNY and CDR2 SVGAGI (reference sequence). The CDR3 is 12 residues long. Trimming shortened V by 8 bases and J by 4 bases, and 11 bases separated the two germline ends. The CDR3 DNA follows: TGTGCCAGCCTCGAACCGGGAGAGACCCAGTACTTC. Translating it yields CASLEPGETQYF.

The rearrangement uses TRBV18 and TRBJ1-4; weak D call: TRBD1 (6 bases). Between the trimmed V and J ends, which lost 3 bases and 2 bases, there was a span of 16 bases. Looked up from germline, CDR1 is KGHSH and CDR2 is LQKENI. This CDR3 has 17 residues. CDR3 loop: CASSPGRLGATNEKLFF. CDR3 sequence (DNA): TGTGCCAGCTCACCCGGAAGATTGGGGGCCACTAATGAAAAACTGTTTTTT.

The chain couples TRBV9 to TRBJ2-3; 7 nucleotides match TRBD2. The CDR3 covers 14 residues. CDR1 is SGDLS and CDR2 is YYNGEE in the germline V gene. The V segment lost 3 bases and the J segment 6 bases; nucleotides outside the gene matches: 7. The CDR3 DNA reads as TGTGCCAGCAGCGCCTACCTCGGGGGGGATACGCAGTATTTT. This sequence encodes CASSAYLGGDTQYF.

The V call is TRBV2, the J call TRBJ2-7, with TRBD1 matching 8 bases. The germline V gene encodes CDR1 SNHLY and CDR2 FYNNEI. The CDR3 loop spans 13 amino acids. J lost 6 bases, V lost 7 bases, and 8 bases had no gene match. CDR3 bases: TGTGCCAGCAACATGGACAGGGCCGCCGAGCAGTACTTC. Amino acids: CASNMDRAAEQYF. Full variable domain (outside the CDR3, taken from reference TRBV2 and TRBJ2-7): EPEVTQTPSHQVTQMGQEVILRCVPISNHLYFYWYRQILGQKVEFLVSFYNNEISEKSEIFDDQFSVERPDGSNFTLKIRSTKLEDSAMYFCASNMDRAAEQYFGPGTRLTVT.

This rearrangement joins TRBV9 to TRBJ2-5; D is possibly TRBD2 (6 bases). The length of the CDR3 is 11 residues. Trimming took 3 bases from V and 9 from J, leaving 9 bases between them. Looked up from germline, CDR1 is SGDLS and CDR2 is YYNGEE. The DNA of the CDR3 is TGTGCCAGCAGCGGGGGCGGGGCCCAGTACTTC. This codes for CASSGGGAQYF.

The V gene is TRBV7-3, the J gene TRBJ2-1; D possibly corresponds to TRBD2 (5 bases). Germline CDR1 reads SGHTA; CDR2 reads FQGTGA. The V end lost 3 bases, the J end lost 1 base, and 7 bases lay between the germline ends. This CDR3 contains 14 residues. CDR3 in amino acids: CASSFRGSYNEQFF. The CDR3 coding sequence is TGTGCCAGCAGCTTCCGGGGATCCTACAATGAGCAGTTCTTC.

This chain connects TRBV18 to TRBJ2-1, with D unclear. The CDR3 contains 15 residues. The ends were cut back, 2 bases at V and 4 bases at J, with 12 bases in the middle. The germline CDR1 and CDR2 sequences are KGHSH and LQKENI. DNA of the CDR3: TGTGCCAGCTCACCATTGACGGTACAATACAATGAGCAGTTCTTC. This encodes CASSPLTVQYNEQFF.

The chain links TRBV5-4 to TRBJ2-5; D perhaps matches TRBD2 (5 bases). The CDR3 length is 13 residues. The germline V gene encodes CDR1 SGHNT and CDR2 YYREEE (reference sequence). V was pared by 1 base and J by 3 bases, with 7 bases between. The CDR3 nucleotides read TGTGCCAGCAGCTTGCCCGGGGAAGAGACCCAGTACTTC. Its protein product is CASSLPGEETQYF.

J is TRBJ2-1 and V is TRBV5-8; no reliable D call. V was clipped by 0 bases and J by 5 bases, with 3 bases between them. This CDR3 has 12 amino acids. The germline gives CDR1 SGHTS, CDR2 YDEGEE. In DNA form, the CDR3 reads TGTGCCAGCAGCTTGGTCGACAATGAGCAGTTCTTC. It encodes CASSLVDNEQFF.

V is TRBV11-2 and J is TRBJ2-7, with TRBD2 as a possible D gene (5 bases). The germline CDR1 and CDR2 sequences are SGHAT and FQNNGV. The CDR3 totals 13 residues. V lost 5 bases, J lost 0 bases, and 8 bases lay in between. The CDR3 sequence: CASSALASYEQYF. The DNA for the CDR3 is TGTGCCAGCAGCGCGCTAGCCTCCTACGAGCAGTACTTC. Full variable domain (outside the CDR3, taken from reference TRBV11-2 and TRBJ2-7): EAGVAQSPRYKIIEKRQSVAFWCNPISGHATLYWYQQILGQGPKLLIQFQNNGVVDDSQLPKDRFSAERLKGVDSTLKIQPAKLEDSAVYLCASSALASYEQYFGPGTRLTVT.

This clone was observed many times. This chain joins TRBV6-5 and TRBJ1-5, with D hard to call. This CDR3 has 12 amino acids. Trimming stripped 5 bases from V and 4 bases from J, with 6 bases between. Germline CDR1 MNHEY, CDR2 SVGAGI. CDR3 residues: CASSEGNQPQHF. The CDR3 DNA reads TGTGCCAGCAGTGAAGGGAATCAGCCCCAGCATTTT.

This clone is a singleton in its sample. The chain has TRBV4-1 and TRBJ2-3, with D possibly called TRBD1 or TRBD2 (5 bases each). Per the germline V gene, CDR1 is MGHRA and CDR2 is YSYEKL. This CDR3 has 16 residues. V lost 0 bases and J lost 6, with 16 bases in between. CDR3: CASSQEPGPGLDTQYF. The CDR3 region has the DNA TGCGCCAGCAGCCAAGAACCAGGGCCAGGACTCGATACGCAGTATTTT.

The chain employs TRBV7-2 and TRBJ1-2; maybe TRBD1 (6 bases). CDR1 and CDR2 from the germline V gene are SGHTA and FQGNSA. The CDR3 loop spans 14 amino acids. Trimming stripped 2 bases from V and 8 bases from J, with 15 bases between. The CDR3 nucleotides are TGTGCCAGCAGCTTATGGGTGGGGGCGCGAGGCTACACCTTC. This gives the protein CASSLWVGARGYTF.

This clone was seen more than once but under ten times. This chain uses TRBV11-2 with TRBJ1-5; D not resolved. V lost 3 bases and J 2 bases, leaving 11 bases between the germline ends. Germline loops: CDR1 SGHAT, CDR2 FQNNGV. This CDR3 contains 15 residues. CDR3 bases: TGTGCCAGCAGCTTGCAGAGTGGAGGCAATCAGCCCCAGCATTTT. Its translation is CASSLQSGGNQPQHF.

In its sample, this clone was seen once. The gene calls are TRBV6-5 and TRBJ2-7; D may be TRBD2 (6 bases). V shed 0 bases and J shed 5 bases, with 11 bases lying between them. The CDR3 covers 14 residues. From germline, CDR1 is MNHEY and CDR2 SVGAGI. The DNA for the CDR3 is TGTGCCAGCAGTTACTCTAGCGGCCTTAACGAGCAGTACTTC. It specifies CASSYSSGLNEQYF.

The chain has TRBV10-3 and TRBJ2-7, with D perhaps matching TRBD1 (5 bases). This CDR3 spans 14 amino acids. Per germline, CDR1 ENHRY and CDR2 SYGVKD. V dropped 2 bases and J dropped 2 bases, with 10 bases sitting between them. CDR3 region: CAISERAGTYEQYF. CDR3 coding DNA: TGTGCCATCAGTGAGAGGGCAGGGACCTACGAGCAGTACTTC.

The chain uses TRBV6-1 and TRBJ1-5; 7 bases map to TRBD1. Germline CDR1 MNHNS, CDR2 SASEGT. V lost 4 bases and J lost 5; bases outside the gene matches: 5. The CDR3 is 14 amino acids. The CDR3 DNA reads TGTGCCAGCAGTGGGGGGGACAGCCATCAGCCCCAGCATTTT. Amino acid sequence: CASSGGDSHQPQHF.

This sequence joins TRBV7-2 and TRBJ1-4, with unresolved D. The CDR3 is made up of 14 amino acids. In germline, CDR1 is SGHTA, CDR2 FQGNSA. The V and J ends lost 2 bases and 8 bases respectively, with 12 bases between them. This chain's CDR3 is CASSLQGWQEKLFF. The CDR3 DNA reads TGTGCCAGCAGCTTACAAGGGTGGCAGGAAAAACTGTTTTTT.

This clone showed up just once. The chain combines TRBV27 with TRBJ1-1, with a tentative D call TRBD1 (6 bases). In germline, CDR1 is MNHEY, CDR2 SMNVEV (reference sequence). There are 13 residues in the CDR3. Deletions cut 5 bases from V and 6 bases from J, with 13 bases between. The CDR3 is CASSPQGSAEAFF. The DNA for the CDR3 is TGTGCCAGCAGTCCTCAGGGGTCGGCTGAAGCTTTCTTT.

This clone has more than one count but fewer than ten. The chain recombines TRBV7-2 with TRBJ1-6, with D unclear. CDR3 length: 15 residues. The germline V gene encodes CDR1 SGHTA and CDR2 FQGNSA. V lost 2 bases and J lost 5, with 10 bases in between. The CDR3 DNA sequence: TGTGCCAGCAGCTTATTTAGGGTGGATAATTCACCCCTCCACTTT. This sequence encodes CASSLFRVDNSPLHF.

This sequence joins TRBV9 and TRBJ2-7; 10 nucleotides match TRBD2. Unmatched junction bases numbered 11, after V lost 4 bases and J lost 7 bases. From germline, CDR1 is SGDLS and CDR2 YYNGEE. This CDR3 is built from 15 residues. In DNA, the CDR3 is TGTGCCAGCAGCTCCACGAGCGGGAGGGCGGGGGAGCAGTACTTC. Translation: CASSSTSGRAGEQYF.

The count of this clone is one. The chain combines TRBV9 with TRBJ1-2; D remains unclear. This CDR3 spans 13 amino acids. V dropped 2 bases and J dropped 2 bases, with 7 bases sitting between them. The germline CDR1 and CDR2 sequences are SGDLS and YYNGEE. CDR3 region: CASSVTENYGYTF. In nucleotides, the CDR3 is TGTGCCAGCAGCGTTACAGAGAACTATGGCTACACCTTC.